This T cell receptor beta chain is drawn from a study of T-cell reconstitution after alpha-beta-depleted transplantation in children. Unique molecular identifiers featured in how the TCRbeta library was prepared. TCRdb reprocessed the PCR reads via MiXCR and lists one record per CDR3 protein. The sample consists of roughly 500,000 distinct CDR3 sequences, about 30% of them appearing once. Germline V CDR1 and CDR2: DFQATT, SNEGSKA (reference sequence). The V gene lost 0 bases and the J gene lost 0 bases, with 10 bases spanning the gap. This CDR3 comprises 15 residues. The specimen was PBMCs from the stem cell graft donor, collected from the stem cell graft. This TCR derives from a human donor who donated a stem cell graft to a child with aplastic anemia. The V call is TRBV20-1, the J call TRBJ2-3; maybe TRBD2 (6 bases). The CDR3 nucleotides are TGCAGTGCTAGAGAGGTCGCGGGAAGCACAGATACGCAGTATTTT. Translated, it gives CSAREVAGSTDTQYF.